The T cell receptor beta chain under discussion was sequenced for a study of glioma-infiltrating T cells after dendritic cell vaccination. In the study overall: Patients had newly diagnosed or recurrent glioblastoma and received dendritic cell vaccines. Autologous tumor lysate-pulsed dendritic cell vaccination was given between the early 2000s and the early 2010s. Autologous tumor lysate was loaded overnight onto monocyte-derived dendritic cells grown approximately seven days with IL-4 and GM-CSF.

This clone was seen more than once but under ten times. V dropped 1 base and J dropped 7; count of bases not matched to a gene: 6. There are 14 residues in the CDR3. CDR1 is SGHKS, CDR2 YYEKEE, per germline (reference sequence). Amplification used 60 V beta primers and 13 J beta primers. The method was immunoSEQ multiplex PCR; TCRdb's version includes in-frame clones alone and lacks a portion of them. The profile covers fewer than 45,000 clones, with 70% to 85% appearing a single time and 7.8% taken by the ten largest. The specimen was blood, collected before dendritic cell vaccination. The chain couples TRBV5-5 to TRBJ2-3, with 7 bases that match TRBD1. The clonotype was recovered from a human donor with glioblastoma. CDR3 amino acids: CASSLSGTENTQYF. The DNA of the CDR3 is TGTGCCAGCAGCTTGTCCGGGACAGAGAATACGCAGTATTTT.